This T cell receptor (beta chain) stems from a study of T cells after yellow fever vaccination. Study-wide points: A small share of clonotypes appeared in both CD4 and CD8 compartments. FACS-sorted repertoires might harbor abundant contaminating clonotypes from the bulk population.

There are many counts of this clonotype. Antigen: not known. It was through 5'RACE template switching that TCR cDNA was made, with a universal primer site and UMIs added. TCRdb independently ran MiXCR on the 5' RACE reads; one entry per CDR3 protein. Of some 220,000 distinct CDR3 sequences in the sample, 3.2% are singletons; the top ten hold under 3.5%. In germline, CDR1 is MNHEY, CDR2 SVGAGI. This CDR3 spans 14 amino acids. Deletions cut 5 bases from V and 0 bases from J, with 8 bases between. Material: CD4+ T cells sorted from PBMCs, obtained 10 days after the yellow fever booster vaccination. The chain couples TRBV6-5 to TRBJ1-5; no clear D. This TCR derives from a man younger than 30 who received the YFV17D yellow fever vaccine. The CDR3 loop reads CASSRGYSNQPQHF. The DNA for the CDR3 is TGTGCCAGCAGTCGCGGTTATAGCAATCAGCCCCAGCATTTT.